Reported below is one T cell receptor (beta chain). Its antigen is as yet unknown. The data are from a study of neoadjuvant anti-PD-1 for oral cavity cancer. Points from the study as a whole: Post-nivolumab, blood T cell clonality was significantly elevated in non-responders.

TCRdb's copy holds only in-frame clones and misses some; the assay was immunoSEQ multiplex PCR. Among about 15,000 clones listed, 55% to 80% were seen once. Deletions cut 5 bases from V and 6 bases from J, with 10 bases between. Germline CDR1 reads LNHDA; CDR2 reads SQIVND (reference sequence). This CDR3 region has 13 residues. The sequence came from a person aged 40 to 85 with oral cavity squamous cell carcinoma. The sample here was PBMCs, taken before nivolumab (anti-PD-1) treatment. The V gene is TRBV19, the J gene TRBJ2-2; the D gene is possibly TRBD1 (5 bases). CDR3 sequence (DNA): TGTGCCAGTAGTGCCAGGGTCTCCGGGGAGCTGTTTTTT. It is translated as CASSARVSGELFF.